This paragraph covers one T cell receptor beta chain sequence. This entry belongs to a study of shared clonotypes between healthy human individuals. The CDR3 has 16 residues. The V gene lost 7 bases and the J gene lost 3 bases, with 19 bases spanning the gap. From germline, CDR1 is SGHVS and CDR2 FQNEAQ. CD45RO-negative, CCR7-positively selected cells formed the naive CD8 fraction, excluding terminally differentiated effector memory CD45RA+ cells. Study processing details: Owing to the provision of junction-only sequences devoid of quality scores by immunoSEQ, filtering differed. The method was immunoSEQ multiplex PCR; TCRdb's version includes in-frame clones alone and lacks a portion of them. V, J and clone size reflect that table, while D and trimming were determined from the DNA. The sample has over 2 million clones; about 95% are singletons.

The TCR was taken from a man aged 18 to 30 in good health. Sample: naive CD8+ T cells sorted from blood. The J gene is TRBJ1-5, the V gene TRBV7-8; a weak D match, TRBD1 (5 bases). The CDR3 DNA follows: TGTGCCAGCAACGAGTTAGGTAGAGGGGTCAATCAGCCCCAGCATTTT. Translated, it gives CASNELGRGVNQPQHF.